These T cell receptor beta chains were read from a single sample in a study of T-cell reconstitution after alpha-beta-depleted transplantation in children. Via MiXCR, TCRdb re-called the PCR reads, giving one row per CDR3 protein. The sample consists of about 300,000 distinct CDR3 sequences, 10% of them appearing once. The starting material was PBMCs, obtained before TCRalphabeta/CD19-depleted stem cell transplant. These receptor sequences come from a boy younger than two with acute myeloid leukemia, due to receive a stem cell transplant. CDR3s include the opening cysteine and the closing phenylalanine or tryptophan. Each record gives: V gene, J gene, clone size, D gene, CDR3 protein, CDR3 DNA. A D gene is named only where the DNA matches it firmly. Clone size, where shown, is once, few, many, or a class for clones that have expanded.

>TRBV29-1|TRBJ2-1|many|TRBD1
CSVEKDRPYNEQFF
TGCAGCGTTGAGAAGGACAGGCCCTACAATGAGCAGTTCTTC
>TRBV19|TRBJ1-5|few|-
CASSAWVGQPQHF
TGTGCCAGTAGTGCGTGGGTTGGTCAGCCCCAGCATTTT
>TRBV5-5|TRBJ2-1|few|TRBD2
CASSWSGGPYNEQFF
TGTGCCAGCAGCTGGAGCGGGGGTCCTTACAATGAGCAGTTCTTC
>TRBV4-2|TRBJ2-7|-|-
CASSQAIGTNYEQYF
TGTGCCAGCAGCCAAGCCATTGGAACCAACTACGAGCAGTACTTC
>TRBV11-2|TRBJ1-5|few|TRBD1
CASSSSGGGQPQHF
TGTGCCAGCAGCTCGTCAGGGGGCGGTCAGCCCCAGCATTTT
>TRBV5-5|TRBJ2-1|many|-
CASSRVLDWVYNEQFF
TGTGCCAGCAGCCGGGTTCTAGATTGGGTCTACAATGAGCAGTTCTTC
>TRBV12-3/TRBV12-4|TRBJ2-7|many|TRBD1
CASSLRDRGHEQYF
TGTGCCAGCAGTCTCCGGGACAGGGGTCACGAGCAGTACTTC
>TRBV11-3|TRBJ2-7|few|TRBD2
CASSLLAGGPEEQYF
TGTGCCAGCAGCTTACTAGCGGGAGGGCCGGAGGAGCAGTACTTC
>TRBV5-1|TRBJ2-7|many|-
CASSLNPLAPYEQYF
TGCGCCAGCAGCTTGAATCCACTAGCTCCCTACGAGCAGTACTTC
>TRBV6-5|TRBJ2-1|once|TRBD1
CASSYRGREQFF
TGTGCCAGCAGTTACAGGGGGCGCGAGCAGTTCTTC
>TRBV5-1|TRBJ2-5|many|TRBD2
CASSPLAGRETQYF
TGCGCCAGCAGCCCTCTAGCGGGAAGAGAGACCCAGTACTTC
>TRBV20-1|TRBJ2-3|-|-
CSAPTHRVPFTDTQYF
TGCAGTGCTCCTACCCACAGGGTTCCTTTCACAGATACGCAGTATTTT